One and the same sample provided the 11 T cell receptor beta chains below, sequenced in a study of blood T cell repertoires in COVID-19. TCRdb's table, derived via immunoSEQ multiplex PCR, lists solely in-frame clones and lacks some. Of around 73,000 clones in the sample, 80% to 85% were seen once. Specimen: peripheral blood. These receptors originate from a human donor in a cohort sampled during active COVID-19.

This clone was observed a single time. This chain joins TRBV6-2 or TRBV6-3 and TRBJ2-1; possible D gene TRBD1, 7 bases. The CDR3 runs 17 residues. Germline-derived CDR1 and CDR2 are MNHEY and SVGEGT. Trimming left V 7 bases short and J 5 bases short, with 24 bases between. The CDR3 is CASNPTRGAGRNNEQFF. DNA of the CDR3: TGTGCCAGCAACCCGACCAGGGGGGCTGGTCGTAACAATGAGCAGTTCTTC.

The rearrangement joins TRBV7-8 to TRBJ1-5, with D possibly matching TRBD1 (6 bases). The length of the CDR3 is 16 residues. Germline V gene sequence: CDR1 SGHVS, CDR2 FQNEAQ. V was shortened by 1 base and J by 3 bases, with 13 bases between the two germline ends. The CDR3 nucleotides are TGTGCCAGCAGCTTAGTTGCAGGACAGAACAATCAGCCCCAGCATTTT. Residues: CASSLVAGQNNQPQHF.

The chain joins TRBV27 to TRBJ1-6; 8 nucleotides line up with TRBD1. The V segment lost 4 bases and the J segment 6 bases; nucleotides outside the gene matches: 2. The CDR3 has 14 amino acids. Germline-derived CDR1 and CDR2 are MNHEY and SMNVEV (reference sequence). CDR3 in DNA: TGTGCCAGCAGTTCGGGACAGGTTAATTCACCCCTCCACTTT. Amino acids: CASSSGQVNSPLHF.

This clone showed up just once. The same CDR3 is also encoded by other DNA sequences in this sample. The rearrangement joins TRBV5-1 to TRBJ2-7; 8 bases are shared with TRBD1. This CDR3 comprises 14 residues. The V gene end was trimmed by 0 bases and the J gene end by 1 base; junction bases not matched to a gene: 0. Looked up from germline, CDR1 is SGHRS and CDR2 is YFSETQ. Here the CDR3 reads CASSLGQGSYEQYF. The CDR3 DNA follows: TGCGCCAGCAGCTTGGGACAGGGGTCCTACGAGCAGTACTTC.

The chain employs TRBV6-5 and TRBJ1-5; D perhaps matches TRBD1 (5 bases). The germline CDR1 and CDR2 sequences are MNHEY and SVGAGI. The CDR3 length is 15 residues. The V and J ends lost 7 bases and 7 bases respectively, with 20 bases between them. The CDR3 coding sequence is TGTGCCAGCAACGACTTCGGGGGATGGCACCAGCCCCAGCATTTT. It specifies CASNDFGGWHQPQHF.

The CDR3 sequence: CASSLGGLGSPLHF. The CDR3 DNA reads as TGTGCCAGCAGCTTGGGGGGGCTAGGATCACCCCTCCACTTT. This chain uses TRBV5-5 with TRBJ1-6; D might be TRBD1 (6 bases). In germline, CDR1 is SGHKS, CDR2 YYEKEE (reference sequence). Trimming stripped 0 bases from V and 10 bases from J, with 11 bases between. The CDR3 is 14 amino acids.

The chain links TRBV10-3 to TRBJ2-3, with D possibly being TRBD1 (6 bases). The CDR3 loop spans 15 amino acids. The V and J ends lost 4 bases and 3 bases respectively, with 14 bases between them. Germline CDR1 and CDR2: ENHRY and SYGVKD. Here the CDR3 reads CAISGENRATDTQYF. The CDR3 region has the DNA TGTGCCATCAGTGGGGAAAACAGGGCGACAGATACGCAGTATTTT.

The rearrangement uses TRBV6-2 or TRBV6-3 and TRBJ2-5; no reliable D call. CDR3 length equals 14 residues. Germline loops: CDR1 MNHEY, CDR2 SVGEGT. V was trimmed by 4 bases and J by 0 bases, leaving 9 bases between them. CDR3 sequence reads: CASSSAVYQETQYF. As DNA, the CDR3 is TGTGCCAGCAGTTCTGCGGTGTACCAAGAGACCCAGTACTTC.

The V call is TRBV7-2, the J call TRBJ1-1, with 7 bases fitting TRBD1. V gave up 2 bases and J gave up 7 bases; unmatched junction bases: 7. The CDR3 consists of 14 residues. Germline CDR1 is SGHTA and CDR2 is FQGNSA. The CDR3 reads CASSLRAGGHEAFF. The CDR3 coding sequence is TGTGCCAGCAGCTTACGGGCAGGGGGACATGAAGCTTTCTTT.

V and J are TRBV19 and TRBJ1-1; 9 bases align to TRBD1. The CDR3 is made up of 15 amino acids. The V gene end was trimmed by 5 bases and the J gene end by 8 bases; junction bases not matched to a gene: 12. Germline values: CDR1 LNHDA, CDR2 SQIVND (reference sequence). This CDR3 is CASSYLGQGRWEAFF. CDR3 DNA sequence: TGTGCCAGTAGTTACCTTGGACAGGGGCGTTGGGAAGCTTTCTTT. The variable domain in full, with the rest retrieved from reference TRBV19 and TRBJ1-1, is DGGITQSPKYLFRKEGQNVTLSCEQNLNHDAMYWYRQDPGQGLRLIYYSQIVNDFQKGDIAEGYSVSREKKESFPLTVTSAQKNPTAFYLCASSYLGQGRWEAFFGQGTRLTVV.

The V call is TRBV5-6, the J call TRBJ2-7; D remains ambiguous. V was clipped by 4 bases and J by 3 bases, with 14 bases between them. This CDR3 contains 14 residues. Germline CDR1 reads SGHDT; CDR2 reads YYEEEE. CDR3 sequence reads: CASSPLENDYEQYF. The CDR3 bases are TGTGCCAGCAGCCCGTTAGAAAACGACTACGAGCAGTACTTC.